Detailed here is one T cell receptor beta chain. The source of the sample is a study of blood T cell repertoires in COVID-19. Study summary: Spain, Italy and the United States supplied samples that represented acute and convalescent COVID-19. In each case, the material was cDNA or gDNA derived from T cells, B-cell-depleted T cells, or PBMCs.

Under the authors' procedure: Estimated nucleated cell counts came from reference gene primer amplification. Sequencing used immunoSEQ multiplex PCR; TCRdb keeps in-frame clones, though not all of them. V and J calls and clone size are as listed in that table; D and trimming were resolved from the DNA. The sample has more than 200,000 clones, about 88% seen once. The CDR3 spans 13 residues. Germline loops: CDR1 SGHTS, CDR2 YDEGEE. V lost 4 bases to trimming and J lost 4 bases, with 10 bases between them. Sequenced sample: peripheral blood. The origin of this receptor is a man aged 25-40 years with active or convalescent COVID-19. This sequence joins TRBV5-8 and TRBJ2-3; D is uncertain. The DNA for the CDR3 is TGTGCCAGCAGCCCCTTACTGGCAGATACGCAGTATTTT. Its protein is CASSPLLADTQYF.